These T cell receptor beta chains were read from a single sample in a study of early T cells in non-severe SARS-CoV-2 infection. TCRdb called the 5' RACE reads again in MiXCR, with one record for every CDR3 protein. Among 65,000 to 95,000 distinct CDR3 sequences listed, about 5% were seen once. The sample consisted of whole blood, taken at baseline. The receptors originated from an adult who was a healthcare worker with PCR-confirmed SARS-CoV-2 infection or an uninfected control (not recorded which). CDR3s include the opening cysteine and the closing phenylalanine or tryptophan. D genes are given only for firm matches. Clone size is given for some rows only: seen once, a few or many times, or a class if the clone is expanded.

D,size,V,J,CDR3,DNA
NA,many,TRBV29-1,TRBJ2-6,CSVDSLGGSGANVLTF,TGCAGCGTTGATAGCCTCGGGGGCTCTGGGGCCAACGTCCTGACTTTC
TRBD2,many,TRBV5-1,TRBJ2-3,CASNPGLAVGDTQYF,TGCGCCAGCAACCCGGGACTAGCGGTAGGAGATACGCAGTATTTT
NA,few,TRBV5-6,TRBJ1-1,CASSLFRALNTEAFF,TGTGCCAGCAGCTTGTTCCGGGCTCTGAACACTGAAGCTTTCTTT
NA,NA,TRBV4-2,TRBJ2-2,CASIGEARTAGELFF,TGTGCCAGCATCGGCGAGGCCAGAACGGCCGGGGAGCTGTTTTTT
NA,NA,TRBV2,TRBJ2-1,CASSGLRSQGHEQFF,TGTGCCAGCAGTGGGCTGCGGTCCCAGGGGCATGAGCAGTTCTTC
TRBD2,many,TRBV19,TRBJ2-5,CASNMGLAGASQETQYF,TGTGCCAGTAATATGGGACTAGCGGGAGCATCCCAAGAGACCCAGTACTTC
NA,many,TRBV18,TRBJ1-5,CASSPQGLGQPQHF,TGTGCCAGCTCACCTCAGGGGCTAGGACAGCCCCAGCATTTT
TRBD2,few,TRBV20-1,TRBJ2-5,CSANVPGLAGETQYF,TGCAGTGCAAATGTGCCGGGACTAGCGGGAGAGACCCAGTACTTC
TRBD1,many,TRBV7-6,TRBJ2-7,CASSSQGAVSEQYF,TGTGCCAGCAGCTCCCAGGGGGCCGTGTCCGAGCAGTACTTC
NA,many,TRBV7-9,TRBJ2-6,CASTEGANVLTF,TGTGCCAGCACCGAGGGGGCCAACGTCCTGACTTTC
NA,many,TRBV12-3/TRBV12-4,TRBJ2-1,CASSFLGDYNEQFF,TGTGCCAGCAGTTTTTTGGGGGATTACAATGAGCAGTTCTTC
NA,many,TRBV27,TRBJ2-3,CASSPSLGLTDTQYF,TGTGCCAGCAGTCCGTCCCTCGGCCTCACAGATACGCAGTATTTT
NA,NA,TRBV6-6,TRBJ1-1,CASTRGPDTEAFF,TGTGCCAGCACCCGGGGGCCTGACACTGAAGCTTTCTTT
NA,NA,TRBV5-5,TRBJ1-5,CASSWRDGPRQPQHF,TGTGCCAGCAGCTGGAGGGACGGCCCCAGGCAGCCCCAGCATTTT
NA,many,TRBV6-6,TRBJ1-1,CASSSREGTEAFF,TGTGCCAGCAGCTCAAGGGAAGGCACTGAAGCTTTCTTT
NA,NA,TRBV5-1,TRBJ2-3,CASSPPLAEAGDTQYF,TGCGCCAGCAGCCCGCCGTTAGCGGAGGCGGGAGATACGCAGTATTTT
NA,NA,TRBV7-2,TRBJ2-2,CASSRGPDSGELFF,TGTGCCAGCAGCCGAGGCCCGGACTCCGGGGAGCTGTTTTTT
TRBD1,few,TRBV7-2,TRBJ2-1,CASSPWGQPSSYNEQFF,TGTGCCAGCAGTCCCTGGGGACAGCCGAGCTCCTACAATGAGCAGTTCTTC
NA,many,TRBV9,TRBJ1-5,CASSSEAGRQPQHF,TGTGCCAGCAGCTCAGAAGCAGGGCGACAGCCCCAGCATTTT
TRBD2,many,TRBV7-9,TRBJ2-1,CASSLTVAGGPSQEQFF,TGTGCCAGCAGCTTGACCGTAGCGGGAGGGCCAAGCCAGGAGCAGTTCTTC
TRBD1,many,TRBV9,TRBJ2-5,CASSPGQDTQETQYF,TGTGCCAGCAGCCCCGGACAGGACACTCAAGAGACCCAGTACTTC
NA,many,TRBV20-1,TRBJ2-1,CSAPPLARESFTGNEQFF,TGCAGTGCCCCTCCCTTAGCCCGGGAGAGTTTTACGGGAAATGAGCAGTTCTTC
NA,few,TRBV28,TRBJ2-3,CASRGHRAAGDTQYF,TGTGCCAGCAGGGGGCACAGGGCCGCCGGGGATACGCAGTATTTT
NA,many,TRBV7-9,TRBJ2-3,CASSPGGSSTDTQYF,TGTGCCAGCAGTCCCGGTGGATCTAGCACAGATACGCAGTATTTT
NA,NA,TRBV4-1,TRBJ2-2,CASSLLMGGELFF,TGCGCCAGCAGCCTATTGATGGGCGGGGAGCTGTTTTTT
TRBD1,many,TRBV18,TRBJ2-7,CASSPPTGQGSYEQYF,TGTGCCAGCTCACCACCGACGGGACAGGGGTCCTACGAGCAGTACTTC
NA,NA,TRBV7-7,TRBJ2-3,CASSLAGTGTDTQYF,TGTGCCAGCAGCTTGGCGGGGACAGGCACAGATACGCAGTATTTT
TRBD1,NA,TRBV30,TRBJ2-3,CAWRDRGQRDTQYF,TGTGCCTGGAGGGACAGGGGGCAGAGAGATACGCAGTATTTT
TRBD1,many,TRBV5-6,TRBJ1-1,CASSPDRGRVAGTEAFF,TGTGCCAGCAGCCCGGACAGGGGGCGAGTGGCGGGGACTGAAGCTTTCTTT
NA,many,TRBV18,TRBJ1-1,CASSPLGSMNTEAFF,TGTGCCAGCTCACCACTGGGCAGCATGAACACTGAAGCTTTCTTT
NA,few,TRBV6-2/TRBV6-3,TRBJ2-5,CASSPGPGGRYF,TGTGCCAGCAGTCCGGGACCGGGGGGCCGGTACTTC
NA,many,TRBV20-1,TRBJ1-2,CSVGKSLGYTF,TGCAGTGTCGGGAAGTCCCTCGGCTACACCTTC
NA,NA,TRBV5-8,TRBJ1-1,CASSLGSGIPEAFF,TGTGCCAGCAGCTTGGGGTCCGGAATCCCTGAAGCTTTCTTT